This T cell receptor beta chain was profiled in a study of identical twins. TCRdb reprocessed the 5' RACE reads via MiXCR and lists one record per CDR3 protein. The sample carries 700,000 or so distinct CDR3 sequences, 21% recorded once. The CDR3 is 16 residues long. Germline V lookup: CDR1 SGHVS, CDR2 FNYEAQ. The junction had 5 bases not matched to a gene; V was cut back by 6 bases and J by 2 bases. This same sample was also part of a study on T cells expressing NK-cell markers. That work contributes: An anti-gamma-delta TCR antibody confined sorting to alpha-beta TCR T cells across several of the experiments.

Sequencing was done on a sample of PBMCs. The chain recombines TRBV7-6 with TRBJ2-3; 13 bases are shared with TRBD2. This TCR came from a woman younger than 35 in good health. The DNA of the CDR3 is TGTGCCAGCAGGCCCGGACTAGCGGGGGACACAGATACGCAGTATTTT. Protein product: CASRPGLAGDTDTQYF.